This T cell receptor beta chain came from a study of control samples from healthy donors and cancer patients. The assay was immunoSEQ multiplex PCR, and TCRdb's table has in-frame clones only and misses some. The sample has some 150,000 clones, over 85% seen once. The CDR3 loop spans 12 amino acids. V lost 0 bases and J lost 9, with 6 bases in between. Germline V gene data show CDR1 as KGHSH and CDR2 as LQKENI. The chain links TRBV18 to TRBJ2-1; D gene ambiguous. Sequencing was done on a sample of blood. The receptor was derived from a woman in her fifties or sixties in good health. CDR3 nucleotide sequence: TGTGCCAGCTCACCACCTACGGGTGAGCAGTTCTTC. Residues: CASSPPTGEQFF.